The 21 T cell receptor beta chains below were found in one sample sequenced in a study of neoadjuvant anti-PD-1 for oral cavity cancer. The table came from immunoSEQ multiplex PCR; TCRdb's copy has only in-frame clones and leaves some out. The sample has about 14,000 clones, about 70% seen once. Sequenced material: PBMCs, taken before nivolumab (anti-PD-1) treatment. Receptor source: a person between 40 and 85 years old with oral cavity squamous cell carcinoma.

V gene TRBV10-3 combines with J gene TRBJ1-2, with 10 nucleotides matching TRBD1. The ends lost 6 bases at V and 7 bases at J; junction bases unmatched: 8. The CDR3 runs to 14 residues. Germline lookup yields CDR1 ENHRY and CDR2 SYGVKD. The chain's CDR3 is CAISLGQGESGYTF. The DNA for the CDR3 is TGTGCCATCAGCCTAGGACAGGGGGAGAGTGGCTACACCTTC.

This clone was seen only a few times. The CDR3 protein is CASRRTGGHGYTF. CDR3 DNA sequence: TGTGCCAGCAGGAGGACAGGGGGCCATGGCTACACCTTC. The chain has TRBV6-5 and TRBJ1-2; 11 bases are shared with TRBD1. Germline assignment: CDR1 MNHEY and CDR2 SVGAGI. This CDR3 has 13 amino acids. V dropped 6 bases and J dropped 6; count of bases not matched to a gene: 3.

This clone was recorded a few times. This sequence joins TRBV28 and TRBJ1-2, with D perhaps matching TRBD1 (6 bases). The V gene lost 2 bases and the J gene lost 4 bases, with 17 bases spanning the gap. Germline V gene lookup returns CDR1 MDHEN and CDR2 SYDVKM. CDR3 length: 16 residues. CDR3 sequence: CASSLEAGDFSYGYTF. The DNA of the CDR3 is TGTGCCAGCAGTTTAGAGGCAGGGGACTTTAGCTATGGCTACACCTTC.

The chain uses TRBV5-1 and TRBJ2-1, with a weak D call TRBD1 (6 bases). The CDR3 sequence is 22 residues long. Trimming cost V 3 bases and J 0 bases, with 31 bases left between them. Per germline, CDR1 SGHRS and CDR2 YFSETQ. The CDR3 sequence is CASSSILYDRSYSFSSYNEQFF. CDR3 nucleotide sequence: TGCGCCAGCAGCTCAATCCTTTACGACAGGTCCTATAGTTTCAGCTCCTACAATGAGCAGTTCTTC.

The chain joins TRBV5-1 to TRBJ1-1; D is possibly TRBD1 (5 bases). Per the germline V gene, CDR1 is SGHRS and CDR2 is YFSETQ. CDR3 size: 16 residues. V dropped 0 bases and J dropped 6 bases, with 18 bases sitting between them. The CDR3 DNA sequence: TGCGCCAGCAGCTTGGCCTCTATCGGGGGGGTATCTGAAGCTTTCTTT. This translates into CASSLASIGGVSEAFF.

The V call is TRBV2, the J call TRBJ1-5, with 7 bases matching TRBD1. The CDR3 covers 12 residues. From germline, CDR1 is SNHLY and CDR2 FYNNEI. The V gene end was trimmed by 7 bases and the J gene end by 11 bases; junction bases not matched to a gene: 8. CDR3 amino acids: CASNMDGQAQHF. The CDR3 DNA follows: TGTGCCAGCAATATGGACGGACAGGCCCAGCATTTT.

In this sample, this clone turned up a few times. The genes are TRBV7-9 and TRBJ2-7; the match to TRBD2 covers 7 bases. V trimming: 1 base; J trimming: 4 bases; junction bases outside the gene matches: 4. Per the germline V gene, CDR1 is SEHNR and CDR2 is FQNEAQ (reference sequence). This CDR3 region has 14 residues. The CDR3 bases are TGTGCCAGCAGCTTAGTTCGGGGGGTGTACGAGCAGTACTTC. As protein: CASSLVRGVYEQYF.

The rearrangement links TRBV5-4 to TRBJ2-7; D might be TRBD2 (7 bases). V gave up 6 bases and J gave up 3 bases, with 22 bases separating them. Germline V gives CDR1 SGHNT, CDR2 YYREEE (reference sequence). The CDR3 contains 16 residues. In DNA, the CDR3 is TGTGCCAGCACCCGCGGAGGGGGGGGAGCCGGCTACGAGCAGTACTTC. Translation gives CASTRGGGGAGYEQYF.

This chain joins TRBV30 and TRBJ1-1; D is undetermined. The CDR3 loop spans 12 amino acids. Germline V lookup: CDR1 GTSNPN, CDR2 SVGIG (reference sequence). V gave up 2 bases and J gave up 7 bases, with 11 bases separating them. CDR3 in amino acids: CAWSFWLGEAFF. In DNA, the CDR3 is TGTGCCTGGAGTTTTTGGTTGGGTGAAGCTTTCTTT.

CDR3 nucleotide sequence: TGTGCCAGCAGTACACCGGAAAATGAAAAACTGTTTTTT. Encoded protein: CASSTPENEKLFF. V usage is TRBV6-5 and J usage is TRBJ1-4; D gene ambiguous. The V gene's germline CDR1 is MNHEY and CDR2 SVGAGI. Trimming took off 5 bases at V and 5 bases at J, with 9 bases between the two ends. The length of the CDR3 is 13 residues.

This clone occurred once. The chain is built from TRBV15 and TRBJ2-1, with 7 bases aligning to TRBD2. V was pared by 0 bases and J by 0 bases, with 5 bases of the junction left unmatched. Germline assignment: CDR1 LNHNV and CDR2 YYDKDF (reference sequence). The CDR3 contains 17 residues. The CDR3 sequence is CATSRDPPGGSYNEQFF. The CDR3 DNA follows: TGTGCCACCAGCAGAGACCCCCCGGGGGGCTCCTACAATGAGCAGTTCTTC.

In the case of this clone: At one end the junction does not follow the germline gene, possibly because of a read error. This rearrangement joins TRBV7-7 to TRBJ2-3; 15 nucleotides agree with TRBD2. This CDR3 has 16 amino acids. CDR1 SSHAT and CDR2 FNYEAQ come from the germline V gene (reference sequence). CDR3 in DNA: TGTGCTAGCAGCTTGGGACTAGCGGGGGGCCCGGATACGCAGTATTTT. Translation gives CASSLGLAGGPDTQYF.

This sequence joins TRBV4-1 and TRBJ2-7, with TRBD2 identical over 7 bases. Germline lookup yields CDR1 MGHRA and CDR2 YSYEKL. V gave up 1 base and J gave up 0 bases; unmatched junction bases: 9. There are 17 residues in the CDR3. The CDR3 bases are TGCGCCAGCAGCCAAGCCCCTCCGGGGGGAGGCTCCTACGAGCAGTACTTC. Translation gives CASSQAPPGGGSYEQYF.

The rearrangement uses TRBV7-3 and TRBJ2-3; D unclear. The CDR3 totals 14 residues. The germline CDR1 and CDR2 sequences are SGHTA and FQGTGA. V was clipped by 0 bases and J by 4 bases, with 8 bases between them. DNA for the CDR3: TGTGCCAGCAGCTTAACTGGAAAGGCAGATACGCAGTATTTT. It codes for CASSLTGKADTQYF.

This clone was counted once. This chain connects TRBV2 to TRBJ1-5, with D perhaps TRBD1 (6 bases). The CDR3 sequence is 15 residues long. Between the trimmed V and J ends, which lost 7 bases and 4 bases, there was a span of 17 bases. In germline, CDR1 is SNHLY, CDR2 FYNNEI. The CDR3 coding sequence is TGTGCCAGCACTAGAACGACAGGAGTTAATCAGCCCCAGCATTTT. Protein: CASTRTTGVNQPQHF.

The chain has TRBV2 and TRBJ2-7; 8 nucleotides match TRBD1. The CDR3 covers 17 residues. V shed 0 bases, J shed 3 bases, and the junction held 10 bases outside the gene matches. Germline V gene data show CDR1 as SNHLY and CDR2 as FYNNEI. The CDR3 loop is CASSEAFYRTGIYEQYF. The CDR3, as DNA: TGTGCCAGCAGTGAAGCGTTCTACCGGACAGGGATCTACGAGCAGTACTTC. Supplemented by reference TRBV2 and TRBJ2-7, the full variable domain reads EPEVTQTPSHQVTQMGQEVILRCVPISNHLYFYWYRQILGQKVEFLVSFYNNEISEKSEIFDDQFSVERPDGSNFTLKIRSTKLEDSAMYFCASSEAFYRTGIYEQYFGPGTRLTVT.

The V and J genes are TRBV4-2 and TRBJ2-1; D is unclear. Germline lookup yields CDR1 LGHNA and CDR2 YNFKEQ. CDR3 length equals 14 residues. Trimming took off 0 bases at V and 6 bases at J, with 9 bases between the two ends. The CDR3, as DNA: TGTGCCAGCAGCCAAGAAGTTGGTATCAATGAGCAGTTCTTC. It yields the protein CASSQEVGINEQFF.

This chain links TRBV4-1 with TRBJ1-2; D is perhaps TRBD1 (6 bases). Germline CDR1 and CDR2: MGHRA and YSYEKL. V lost 1 base and J lost 2, with 14 bases in between. The CDR3 spans 16 residues. The CDR3 bases are TGCGCCAGCAGCCAAGCCTCAGAGGGGGTAAACTATGGCTACACCTTC. It yields the protein CASSQASEGVNYGYTF.

The V call is TRBV14, the J call TRBJ1-1; TRBD1 is a possible D gene (6 bases). The CDR3 spans 16 residues. Trimming pared 1 base from V and 2 bases from J, leaving 14 bases between. The germline gives CDR1 SGHDN, CDR2 FVKESK. For the CDR3, the DNA is TGTGCCAGCAGCCAAGCTCGGACAGCTTACAACACTGAAGCTTTCTTT. Translated, it gives CASSQARTAYNTEAFF. The entire variable domain, with the rest obtained from reference TRBV14 and TRBJ1-1, is as follows: EAGVTQFPSHSVIEKGQTVTLRCDPISGHDNLYWYRRVMGKEIKFLLHFVKESKQDESGMPNNRFLAERTGGTYSTLKVQPAELEDSGVYFCASSQARTAYNTEAFFGQGTRLTVV.

The rearrangement uses TRBV11-3 and TRBJ2-1, with D possibly being TRBD2 (5 bases). The CDR3 extends over 14 amino acids. Germline-derived CDR1 and CDR2 are SGHNT and YENEEA. Trimming removed 5 bases from V and 10 bases from J, with 18 bases in between. CDR3 residues: CASSKALDSWEQFF. The CDR3 DNA reads TGTGCCAGCAGCAAGGCACTAGATTCTTGGGAGCAGTTCTTC.

This clone appeared a few times. This chain joins TRBV19 and TRBJ2-7, with TRBD2 identical over 9 bases. Per germline, CDR1 LNHDA and CDR2 SQIVND (reference sequence). This CDR3 contains 15 residues. V trimming: 7 bases; J trimming: 1 base; junction bases outside the gene matches: 8. CDR3 sequence: CASTVAGVGSYEQYF. For the CDR3, the DNA is TGTGCCAGTACCGTAGCGGGAGTAGGGTCCTACGAGCAGTACTTC.